This T cell receptor (beta chain) originates from a study of T cell responses to AZD1222 COVID-19 vaccine. CDR1 MNHEY and CDR2 SMNVEV come from the germline V gene (reference sequence). With 6 bases removed from V and 8 bases from J, the gap between germline ends came to 28 bases. The CDR3 is made up of 18 amino acids. Clones were sequenced by immunoSEQ multiplex PCR, and TCRdb holds only the in-frame ones, with some missing. The sample contains 100,000 to 150,000 clones, approximately 85% of which appear only once. Sequenced here: peripheral blood, sampled on day 0 of AZD1222 vaccination. This sequence originates from an adult in good health. The chain has TRBV27 and TRBJ2-2, with D perhaps TRBD2 (8 bases). Here the CDR3 DNA reads TGTGCCAGCAGACCTCCCCGAGGGGGCGGGAGGCCGAGTGGGGAGCTGTTTTTT. Its translation is CASRPPRGGGRPSGELFF.